The rows below give T cell receptor beta chains drawn from one sample of a study of CD8 T cells in ankylosing spondylitis. TCRdb itself ran the 5' RACE reads through MiXCR, one entry per CDR3 protein. Of more than 600,000 distinct CDR3 sequences listed, around 17% are singletons. The material sequenced was blood, either unsorted or a sorted T cell fraction (not recorded which). The receptors come from a male donor with ankylosing spondylitis. Each CDR3 is given with its conserved first and last residue. The order of the fields is D gene, clone size, J gene, V gene, CDR3 protein, CDR3 DNA. A D gene is named only where the DNA matches it firmly. Rows may omit the clone size; those that give it use once, few, many or a size class.

d_gene: NA; abundance: NA; j_gene: TRBJ2-2; v_gene: TRBV30; CDR3aa: CAWSLLAFGELFF; CDR3nt: TGTGCCTGGTCTCTTCTAGCGTTCGGGGAGCTGTTTTTT
d_gene: TRBD1; abundance: NA; j_gene: TRBJ1-5; v_gene: TRBV6-1; CDR3aa: CASSRQGVNQPQHF; CDR3nt: TGTGCCAGCAGCCGTCAGGGGGTCAATCAGCCCCAGCATTTT
d_gene: NA; abundance: few; j_gene: TRBJ2-1; v_gene: TRBV12-3/TRBV12-4; CDR3aa: CASRRTLGVNEQFF; CDR3nt: TGTGCCAGCAGGAGGACGTTGGGGGTCAATGAGCAGTTCTTC
d_gene: NA; abundance: few; j_gene: TRBJ2-7; v_gene: TRBV20-1; CDR3aa: CSARDIGTWNSYEQYF; CDR3nt: TGCAGTGCTAGAGATATCGGGACTTGGAACTCTTACGAGCAGTACTTC
d_gene: TRBD1; abundance: few; j_gene: TRBJ1-1; v_gene: TRBV5-1; CDR3aa: CASSLGGPGQGYTEAFF; CDR3nt: TGCGCCAGCAGCTTGGGGGGACCGGGACAGGGTTACACTGAAGCTTTCTTT
d_gene: NA; abundance: NA; j_gene: TRBJ2-1; v_gene: TRBV29-1; CDR3aa: CSVVRGSYSYNEQFF; CDR3nt: TGCAGCGTTGTTCGGGGGAGTTACTCCTACAATGAGCAGTTCTTC
d_gene: TRBD1; abundance: NA; j_gene: TRBJ1-2; v_gene: TRBV12-3/TRBV12-4; CDR3aa: CASSSLDRDGYTF; CDR3nt: TGTGCCAGCAGTTCCCTGGACAGGGATGGCTACACCTTC
d_gene: TRBD1; abundance: NA; j_gene: TRBJ2-7; v_gene: TRBV20-1; CDR3aa: CSARELTGSYEQYF; CDR3nt: TGCAGTGCTAGGGAACTGACAGGGTCCTACGAGCAGTACTTC
d_gene: TRBD1; abundance: NA; j_gene: TRBJ2-7; v_gene: TRBV5-6; CDR3aa: CASSLWDREHEQYF; CDR3nt: TGTGCCAGCAGCTTGTGGGACAGGGAGCACGAGCAGTACTTC
d_gene: NA; abundance: once; j_gene: TRBJ1-1; v_gene: TRBV7-6; CDR3aa: CASSPWQENTEAFF; CDR3nt: TGTGCCAGCAGCCCGTGGCAGGAGAACACTGAAGCTTTCTTT
d_gene: TRBD2; abundance: few; j_gene: TRBJ2-3; v_gene: TRBV20-1; CDR3aa: CSALVSGGALDTRYF; CDR3nt: TGCAGTGCTCTCGTTAGCGGGGGGGCCCTAGATACGCGGTATTTT
d_gene: TRBD1; abundance: NA; j_gene: TRBJ2-7; v_gene: TRBV20-1; CDR3aa: CSARVGTGGLYEQYF; CDR3nt: TGCAGTGCTAGAGTAGGGACAGGGGGCCTATACGAGCAGTACTTC
d_gene: NA; abundance: NA; j_gene: TRBJ2-1; v_gene: TRBV5-1; CDR3aa: CASSLALAIYNEQFF; CDR3nt: TGCGCCAGCAGCTTGGCCCTAGCGATCTACAATGAGCAGTTCTTC
d_gene: NA; abundance: NA; j_gene: TRBJ2-1; v_gene: TRBV4-1; CDR3aa: CASSQDPPAGFYNEQFF; CDR3nt: TGCGCCAGCAGCCAAGACCCCCCCGCAGGGTTCTACAATGAGCAGTTCTTC
d_gene: TRBD1; abundance: few; j_gene: TRBJ2-7; v_gene: TRBV12-3/TRBV12-4; CDR3aa: CASSIQGAGEQYF; CDR3nt: TGTGCCAGCAGTATACAGGGGGCGGGAGAGCAGTACTTC
d_gene: TRBD2; abundance: NA; j_gene: TRBJ2-2; v_gene: TRBV3-1; CDR3aa: CASRPRLAGGPAKTGELFF; CDR3nt: TGTGCCAGCAGACCAAGACTAGCGGGAGGGCCTGCTAAGACCGGGGAGCTGTTTTTT
d_gene: NA; abundance: NA; j_gene: TRBJ2-7; v_gene: TRBV11-2; CDR3aa: CASSFGVSGYEQYF; CDR3nt: TGTGCCAGCAGCTTTGGGGTTTCGGGTTACGAGCAGTACTTC
d_gene: NA; abundance: NA; j_gene: TRBJ2-1; v_gene: TRBV28; CDR3aa: CASTRGRNEQFF; CDR3nt: TGTGCCAGCACCCGGGGGCGCAATGAGCAGTTCTTC
d_gene: NA; abundance: few; j_gene: TRBJ1-1; v_gene: TRBV7-9; CDR3aa: CASSLASDSAHLLF; CDR3nt: TGTGCCAGCAGCTTAGCGTCCGACAGCGCCCATCTACTCTTT
d_gene: TRBD2; abundance: few; j_gene: TRBJ2-6; v_gene: TRBV12-3/TRBV12-4; CDR3aa: CASRWGGNGANVLTF; CDR3nt: TGTGCCAGCAGATGGGGGGGAAATGGGGCCAACGTCCTGACTTTC
d_gene: NA; abundance: many; j_gene: TRBJ1-1; v_gene: TRBV12-3/TRBV12-4; CDR3aa: CASGNTEAFF; CDR3nt: TGTGCCAGCGGGAACACTGAAGCTTTCTTT
d_gene: NA; abundance: few; j_gene: TRBJ1-4; v_gene: TRBV16; CDR3aa: CASSQSWPGREKLFF; CDR3nt: TGTGCCAGCAGCCAATCGTGGCCAGGCAGGGAAAAACTGTTTTTT
d_gene: NA; abundance: NA; j_gene: TRBJ1-1; v_gene: TRBV30; CDR3aa: CAWSVQAGTEAFF; CDR3nt: TGTGCCTGGAGTGTACAGGCCGGCACTGAAGCTTTCTTT
d_gene: TRBD1; abundance: few; j_gene: TRBJ2-6; v_gene: TRBV20-1; CDR3aa: CSARPATGTGWTGANVLTF; CDR3nt: TGCAGTGCTCGACCCGCCACCGGGACAGGGTGGACTGGGGCCAACGTCCTGACTTTC
d_gene: TRBD1; abundance: NA; j_gene: TRBJ2-7; v_gene: TRBV7-8; CDR3aa: CASIGTGASYEQYF; CDR3nt: TGTGCCAGCATCGGGACAGGGGCCTCCTACGAGCAGTACTTC
d_gene: NA; abundance: NA; j_gene: TRBJ1-1; v_gene: TRBV6-1; CDR3aa: CASELLTEGGTEAFF; CDR3nt: TGTGCCAGCGAACTATTGACAGAGGGCGGCACTGAAGCTTTCTTT
d_gene: NA; abundance: few; j_gene: TRBJ2-6; v_gene: TRBV7-3; CDR3aa: CASSLSSGASSGANVLTF; CDR3nt: TGTGCCAGCAGCTTAAGTTCGGGAGCGAGCTCTGGGGCCAACGTCCTGACTTTC
d_gene: NA; abundance: many; j_gene: TRBJ2-2; v_gene: TRBV28; CDR3aa: CASSSPRESNTGELFF; CDR3nt: TGTGCCAGCAGTTCTCCACGCGAATCGAACACCGGGGAGCTGTTTTTT
d_gene: NA; abundance: NA; j_gene: TRBJ2-3; v_gene: TRBV27; CDR3aa: CASSGLAAGTDTQYF; CDR3nt: TGTGCCAGCAGCGGGCTGGCGGCCGGCACAGATACGCAGTATTTT
d_gene: NA; abundance: NA; j_gene: TRBJ2-4; v_gene: TRBV6-1; CDR3aa: CASSPKWEGKNIQYF; CDR3nt: TGTGCCAGCAGTCCCAAGTGGGAAGGCAAAAACATTCAGTACTTC
d_gene: NA; abundance: few; j_gene: TRBJ1-1; v_gene: TRBV7-2; CDR3aa: CASSPRQVEAFF; CDR3nt: TGTGCCAGCAGCCCACGACAGGTTGAAGCTTTCTTT
d_gene: NA; abundance: few; j_gene: TRBJ2-4; v_gene: TRBV12-3/TRBV12-4; CDR3aa: CASSTGTARYIQYF; CDR3nt: TGTGCCAGCAGCACCGGGACGGCCCGGTACATTCAGTACTTC
d_gene: NA; abundance: NA; j_gene: TRBJ2-4; v_gene: TRBV12-3/TRBV12-4; CDR3aa: CASSPQGYIQYF; CDR3nt: TGTGCCAGCAGTCCACAGGGTTACATTCAGTACTTC
d_gene: NA; abundance: NA; j_gene: TRBJ1-2; v_gene: TRBV19; CDR3aa: CASSVIQGGYTF; CDR3nt: TGTGCCAGTAGTGTGATCCAGGGTGGCTACACCTTC
d_gene: NA; abundance: NA; j_gene: TRBJ2-1; v_gene: TRBV24-1; CDR3aa: CATSDLQSSYNEQFF; CDR3nt: TGTGCCACCAGTGACTTGCAAAGCTCCTACAATGAGCAGTTCTTC
d_gene: TRBD2; abundance: NA; j_gene: TRBJ2-5; v_gene: TRBV7-8; CDR3aa: CASSAGLAGGFQETQYF; CDR3nt: TGTGCCAGCAGCGCCGGACTAGCGGGGGGTTTCCAAGAGACCCAGTACTTC
d_gene: NA; abundance: many; j_gene: TRBJ2-1; v_gene: TRBV30; CDR3aa: CAWSTHNEQFF; CDR3nt: TGTGCCTGGAGTACCCACAATGAGCAGTTCTTC
d_gene: TRBD2; abundance: NA; j_gene: TRBJ2-2; v_gene: TRBV11-2; CDR3aa: CASSFTSGSRNTGELFF; CDR3nt: TGTGCCAGCAGCTTTACTAGCGGGAGTCGGAACACCGGGGAGCTGTTTTTT
d_gene: TRBD2; abundance: NA; j_gene: TRBJ2-1; v_gene: TRBV9; CDR3aa: CASSPGGESINEQIF; CDR3nt: TGTGCCAGCAGCCCTGGGGGGGAATCTATCAATGAGCAGATCTTC
d_gene: NA; abundance: few; j_gene: TRBJ2-7; v_gene: TRBV28; CDR3aa: CASSLTRRMGYEQYF; CDR3nt: TGTGCCAGCAGTTTAACTCGGAGGATGGGCTACGAGCAGTACTTC
d_gene: TRBD2; abundance: few; j_gene: TRBJ2-5; v_gene: TRBV12-3/TRBV12-4; CDR3aa: CASRPSLAAQETQYF; CDR3nt: TGTGCCAGCAGACCGAGCCTAGCGGCCCAAGAGACCCAGTACTTC
d_gene: NA; abundance: NA; j_gene: TRBJ1-2; v_gene: TRBV6-6; CDR3aa: CATLQGFDGYTF; CDR3nt: TGTGCCACCTTACAGGGATTCGATGGCTACACCTTC
d_gene: TRBD1; abundance: many; j_gene: TRBJ2-7; v_gene: TRBV5-1; CDR3aa: CASSQGQSLAEQYF; CDR3nt: TGCGCCAGCAGCCAGGGACAGTCATTGGCCGAGCAGTACTTC
d_gene: NA; abundance: NA; j_gene: TRBJ2-5; v_gene: TRBV5-1; CDR3aa: CASSLFSQETQYF; CDR3nt: TGCGCCAGCAGCTTGTTTAGCCAAGAGACCCAGTACTTC
d_gene: TRBD1; abundance: NA; j_gene: TRBJ1-1; v_gene: TRBV5-1; CDR3aa: CASSLEFRQGVRNTEAFF; CDR3nt: TGCGCCAGCAGCTTGGAATTTCGACAGGGGGTCAGGAACACTGAAGCTTTCTTT
d_gene: NA; abundance: NA; j_gene: TRBJ2-5; v_gene: TRBV9; CDR3aa: CASSGTTSPQETQYF; CDR3nt: TGTGCCAGCAGCGGGACGACTAGTCCCCAAGAGACCCAGTACTTC
d_gene: TRBD2; abundance: few; j_gene: TRBJ2-2; v_gene: TRBV20-1; CDR3aa: CRRIAGGGTGELFF; CDR3nt: TGCAGGAGGATAGCGGGAGGGGGGACCGGGGAGCTGTTTTTT
d_gene: NA; abundance: NA; j_gene: TRBJ1-1; v_gene: TRBV29-1; CDR3aa: CSVSTLATNTEAFF; CDR3nt: TGCAGCGTTTCCACCCTGGCTACGAACACTGAAGCTTTCTTT
d_gene: NA; abundance: NA; j_gene: TRBJ2-7; v_gene: TRBV29-1; CDR3aa: CSVETVSYEQYF; CDR3nt: TGCAGCGTTGAGACGGTCTCCTACGAGCAGTACTTC
d_gene: NA; abundance: NA; j_gene: TRBJ1-2; v_gene: TRBV18; CDR3aa: CASSPEKGNYGYTF; CDR3nt: TGTGCCAGCTCCCCCGAAAAGGGAAACTATGGCTACACCTTC
d_gene: NA; abundance: NA; j_gene: TRBJ1-5; v_gene: TRBV28; CDR3aa: CASRRRGAGGQPQHF; CDR3nt: TGTGCCAGCAGGCGTCGGGGGGCGGGTGGGCAGCCCCAGCATTTT
d_gene: NA; abundance: NA; j_gene: TRBJ1-5; v_gene: TRBV20-1; CDR3aa: CSARERLGMRDNQPQHF; CDR3nt: TGCAGTGCTAGAGAAAGGCTAGGGATGAGGGACAATCAGCCCCAGCATTTT
d_gene: TRBD1; abundance: NA; j_gene: TRBJ1-5; v_gene: TRBV28; CDR3aa: CASSFQGQVFDPSNQPQHF; CDR3nt: TGTGCCAGCAGTTTCCAAGGACAGGTTTTCGATCCGAGCAATCAGCCCCAGCATTTT
d_gene: TRBD1; abundance: NA; j_gene: TRBJ2-2; v_gene: TRBV2; CDR3aa: CASSEEFRGLDTGELFF; CDR3nt: TGTGCCAGCAGTGAAGAGTTCAGGGGGCTGGACACCGGGGAGCTGTTTTTT
d_gene: TRBD1; abundance: NA; j_gene: TRBJ2-3; v_gene: TRBV10-1; CDR3aa: CASSDTGGTDTQYF; CDR3nt: TGCGCCAGCAGTGATACAGGGGGCACAGATACGCAGTATTTT
d_gene: NA; abundance: NA; j_gene: TRBJ1-2; v_gene: TRBV5-1; CDR3aa: CASSYRDLEEGYTF; CDR3nt: TGCGCCAGCAGCTACCGGGACCTAGAGGAGGGCTACACCTTC
d_gene: NA; abundance: few; j_gene: TRBJ1-1; v_gene: TRBV12-3/TRBV12-4; CDR3aa: CASSFGGGYTEAFF; CDR3nt: TGTGCCAGCAGCTTCGGCGGGGGCTATACTGAAGCTTTCTTT